Listed below are T cell receptor beta chains from one sample, sequenced in a study of blood T cells in healthy people across ages. TCRdb reanalysed the 5' RACE reads using MiXCR and keeps one entry per CDR3 protein. The sample includes around 1.7 million distinct CDR3 sequences, 25% to 30% seen only once; the top ten take about 8%. Sequences were obtained from blood. Source of these receptors: a woman aged 25 to 39 in good health. Each CDR3 is given with its conserved first and last residue. The D gene is left open where the match is weak. Not all rows give a size; the values are once, few, many and, for expanded clones, a class.

CDR3 DNA: TGCGCCAGCAGTCGCCGGGCTCAAGGGGAGACCCAGTACTTC; CDR3 protein: CASSRRAQGETQYF; D gene: .; J gene: TRBJ2-5; clone size: .; V gene: TRBV5-1
CDR3 DNA: TGTGCCAGCAGCCAGTCGAGAGGGAGCTACGAGCAGTACTTC; CDR3 protein: CASSQSRGSYEQYF; D gene: .; J gene: TRBJ2-7; clone size: many; V gene: TRBV11-2
CDR3 DNA: TGTGCCAGCAGCCGTGGACAGGGTTTGAATTCACCCCTCCACTTT; CDR3 protein: CASSRGQGLNSPLHF; D gene: TRBD1; J gene: TRBJ1-6; clone size: few; V gene: TRBV3-1
CDR3 DNA: TGTGCCGGCAGCGTAGGGGGGTCTAATGAAAAACTGTTTTTT; CDR3 protein: CAGSVGGSNEKLFF; D gene: .; J gene: TRBJ1-4; clone size: .; V gene: TRBV9
CDR3 DNA: TGTGCCAGCAGTTTACCGGGACTAGCCTCCATCAATGAGCAGTTCTTC; CDR3 protein: CASSLPGLASINEQFF; D gene: TRBD2; J gene: TRBJ2-1; clone size: few; V gene: TRBV12-3/TRBV12-4
CDR3 DNA: TGCAGTGCTCTACCAGACGGAAACAGTGAGCAGTTCTTC; CDR3 protein: CSALPDGNSEQFF; D gene: .; J gene: TRBJ2-1; clone size: few; V gene: TRBV20-1
CDR3 DNA: TGTGCCAGCAGTTTCGGGAGGGGGCTGGAAAACTATGGCTACACCTTC; CDR3 protein: CASSFGRGLENYGYTF; D gene: TRBD1; J gene: TRBJ1-2; clone size: many; V gene: TRBV12-3/TRBV12-4
CDR3 DNA: TGTGCCAGCAGAGGGGAGGGGGCAATAGATACGCAGTATTTT; CDR3 protein: CASRGEGAIDTQYF; D gene: .; J gene: TRBJ2-3; clone size: few; V gene: TRBV6-6
CDR3 DNA: TGCAGCGTTTGGGGGCCTCCTGGGACTGGCACAGATACGCAGTATTTT; CDR3 protein: CSVWGPPGTGTDTQYF; D gene: .; J gene: TRBJ2-3; clone size: .; V gene: TRBV29-1
CDR3 DNA: TGTGCCAGCAGAGCACTAGCGCCTGAGCAGTTCTTC; CDR3 protein: CASRALAPEQFF; D gene: TRBD2; J gene: TRBJ2-1; clone size: .; V gene: TRBV2
CDR3 DNA: TGCAGTGCTTCTGGGACAGAAATAGGAGAGACCCAGTACTTC; CDR3 protein: CSASGTEIGETQYF; D gene: TRBD1; J gene: TRBJ2-5; clone size: .; V gene: TRBV20-1
CDR3 DNA: TGCAGCGTCGCGGGGGCAAACAATGAGCAGTTCTTC; CDR3 protein: CSVAGANNEQFF; D gene: .; J gene: TRBJ2-1; clone size: few; V gene: TRBV29-1
CDR3 DNA: TGTGCCGGCAGCCAGGCTACTAGCACAGATACGCAGTATTTT; CDR3 protein: CAGSQATSTDTQYF; D gene: .; J gene: TRBJ2-3; clone size: .; V gene: TRBV5-5
CDR3 DNA: TGCGCCAGCAGCGATAGCGGGGGGTACAATGAGCAGTTCTTC; CDR3 protein: CASSDSGGYNEQFF; D gene: TRBD2; J gene: TRBJ2-1; clone size: many; V gene: TRBV2
CDR3 DNA: TGTGCCAGCAGTCAACATAAGAGCTCCTACAATGAGCAGTTCTTC; CDR3 protein: CASSQHKSSYNEQFF; D gene: .; J gene: TRBJ2-1; clone size: .; V gene: TRBV12-3/TRBV12-4
CDR3 DNA: TGTGCCAGCAGTTCCGGGGGGGGGCAGTCCTACAATGAGCAGTTCTTC; CDR3 protein: CASSSGGGQSYNEQFF; D gene: TRBD2; J gene: TRBJ2-1; clone size: few; V gene: TRBV28
CDR3 DNA: TGTGCCAGCAGCTTGGTCGCAGGGGGTGAAAAACTGTTTTTT; CDR3 protein: CASSLVAGGEKLFF; D gene: TRBD1; J gene: TRBJ1-4; clone size: .; V gene: TRBV5-6
CDR3 DNA: TGTGCCAGCAGCCCCCTCTTTGGGGAGCTGTTTTTT; CDR3 protein: CASSPLFGELFF; D gene: .; J gene: TRBJ2-2; clone size: few; V gene: TRBV9
CDR3 DNA: TGTGCCAGCAGCAGACAGGGACCGGACTATGGCTACACCTTC; CDR3 protein: CASSRQGPDYGYTF; D gene: TRBD1; J gene: TRBJ1-2; clone size: .; V gene: TRBV2
CDR3 DNA: TGTGCCAGCAGCTTACCCCCCATCCCGGGACAGCGTTGGCGCTATGGCTACACCTTC; CDR3 protein: CASSLPPIPGQRWRYGYTF; D gene: TRBD1; J gene: TRBJ1-2; clone size: .; V gene: TRBV7-9
CDR3 DNA: TGTGCCAGCTCATCTACAGGGGACGACGAGACCCAGTACTTC; CDR3 protein: CASSSTGDDETQYF; D gene: TRBD1; J gene: TRBJ2-5; clone size: .; V gene: TRBV18
CDR3 DNA: TGTGCCAGCAGTCTTGCGGCTAGCGGGGTGGGTGAGCAGTTCTTC; CDR3 protein: CASSLAASGVGEQFF; D gene: TRBD2; J gene: TRBJ2-1; clone size: many; V gene: TRBV2
CDR3 DNA: TGTGCCACCAGCAGAGATTTGCCCCAAGAGCAGTACTTC; CDR3 protein: CATSRDLPQEQYF; D gene: .; J gene: TRBJ2-5; clone size: few; V gene: TRBV15
CDR3 DNA: TGTGCCAGCAGCGGTCGGACTAGCGGGAGACGCGAGCAGTACTTC; CDR3 protein: CASSGRTSGRREQYF; D gene: TRBD2; J gene: TRBJ2-7; clone size: .; V gene: TRBV7-2
CDR3 DNA: TGTGCCATCAGTGAAGTCTTTCCTGCCCCGAGGAGCGGGAGTCCCAATGAGCAGTTCTTC; CDR3 protein: CAISEVFPAPRSGSPNEQFF; D gene: TRBD2; J gene: TRBJ2-1; clone size: .; V gene: TRBV10-3
CDR3 DNA: TGCGCCAGCAGCACCGGGGCAGGTCCGTATGGCTACACCTTC; CDR3 protein: CASSTGAGPYGYTF; D gene: .; J gene: TRBJ1-2; clone size: .; V gene: TRBV5-1
CDR3 DNA: TGTGCCAGCAGACTAGACGGGGGCAGCAATCAGCCCCAGCATTTT; CDR3 protein: CASRLDGGSNQPQHF; D gene: .; J gene: TRBJ1-5; clone size: few; V gene: TRBV7-2
CDR3 DNA: TGCGCCAGCAGCTTCAGGGAGTCGTCCTATGGCTACACCTTC; CDR3 protein: CASSFRESSYGYTF; D gene: .; J gene: TRBJ1-2; clone size: .; V gene: TRBV5-1
CDR3 DNA: TGTGCCAGCAGCCACCTGACTAGCGGGGAGGAGACCCAGTACTTC; CDR3 protein: CASSHLTSGEETQYF; D gene: TRBD2; J gene: TRBJ2-5; clone size: .; V gene: TRBV5-5
CDR3 DNA: TGTGCCTGGAGTGGGGGCGACAGGGGGCGCGGAAGCAATCAGCCCCAGCATTTT; CDR3 protein: CAWSGGDRGRGSNQPQHF; D gene: TRBD1; J gene: TRBJ1-5; clone size: .; V gene: TRBV30
CDR3 DNA: TGTGCCAGCAGCCAAGAGGGAGGAGGAGGGCATGGCTACACCTTC; CDR3 protein: CASSQEGGGGHGYTF; D gene: .; J gene: TRBJ1-2; clone size: .; V gene: TRBV14
CDR3 DNA: TGTGCCAGCAGCGTACAGTCCACCCACTACAATGAGCAGTTCTTC; CDR3 protein: CASSVQSTHYNEQFF; D gene: .; J gene: TRBJ2-1; clone size: few; V gene: TRBV9
CDR3 DNA: TGTGCCAGCAGCTTAGAGGGGGCGGATGAAGCTTTCTTT; CDR3 protein: CASSLEGADEAFF; D gene: TRBD1; J gene: TRBJ1-1; clone size: few; V gene: TRBV7-2
CDR3 DNA: TGTACCAGCCGACAGGGGAGTTTCTACGAGCAGTACTTC; CDR3 protein: CTSRQGSFYEQYF; D gene: TRBD1; J gene: TRBJ2-7; clone size: .; V gene: TRBV6-6
CDR3 DNA: TGTGCCATCAGTGACACTTCGGGGGGCAATGAGCAGTTCTTC; CDR3 protein: CAISDTSGGNEQFF; D gene: TRBD2; J gene: TRBJ2-1; clone size: many; V gene: TRBV10-3
CDR3 DNA: TGTGCCAGCGGCCTCGGGACTATTTCGGCGACCCAGTACTTC; CDR3 protein: CASGLGTISATQYF; D gene: TRBD2; J gene: TRBJ2-5; clone size: once; V gene: TRBV28
CDR3 DNA: TGTGCCAGCAGTATAGACGGTATCTCGGGGGGCTACACCTTC; CDR3 protein: CASSIDGISGGYTF; D gene: .; J gene: TRBJ1-2; clone size: .; V gene: TRBV27
CDR3 DNA: TGTGCCAGCAGTTTATCTGGGACACCATCTGGAAACACCATATATTTT; CDR3 protein: CASSLSGTPSGNTIYF; D gene: .; J gene: TRBJ1-3; clone size: .; V gene: TRBV27
CDR3 DNA: TGTGCCTTCCACTCAGGGGTAACCTACGAGCAGTACTTC; CDR3 protein: CAFHSGVTYEQYF; D gene: .; J gene: TRBJ2-7; clone size: .; V gene: TRBV30
CDR3 DNA: TGTGCCAGCAGCCGCCAGATAGACCGTTTCGAGCAGTACTTC; CDR3 protein: CASSRQIDRFEQYF; D gene: .; J gene: TRBJ2-7; clone size: .; V gene: TRBV7-9
CDR3 DNA: TGTGCCAGCAGCTTAGACGTTCGGGTCGGGGCGGGGGAGCTGTTTTTT; CDR3 protein: CASSLDVRVGAGELFF; D gene: .; J gene: TRBJ2-2; clone size: .; V gene: TRBV7-2
CDR3 DNA: TGTGCCAGCAGTTACTCGGGACAGGGCGGTGGTGAAAAACTGTTTTTT; CDR3 protein: CASSYSGQGGGEKLFF; D gene: TRBD1; J gene: TRBJ1-4; clone size: .; V gene: TRBV6-6
CDR3 DNA: TGTGCCAGCAGCTTCTCCACCGACGGAAGCACTGAAGCTTTCTTT; CDR3 protein: CASSFSTDGSTEAFF; D gene: .; J gene: TRBJ1-1; clone size: .; V gene: TRBV7-9
CDR3 DNA: TGTGCCAGCAGTGACTACTCGGGACTTCCCATTCAGTACTTC; CDR3 protein: CASSDYSGLPIQYF; D gene: .; J gene: TRBJ2-4; clone size: .; V gene: TRBV12-3/TRBV12-4
CDR3 DNA: TGCAGTGCTAGAGATGTCCAGGGCACAGATACGCAGTATTTT; CDR3 protein: CSARDVQGTDTQYF; D gene: .; J gene: TRBJ2-3; clone size: .; V gene: TRBV20-1
CDR3 DNA: TGTGCCAGCAGCAGGGAACTTTTTACTGAAGCTTTCTTT; CDR3 protein: CASSRELFTEAFF; D gene: .; J gene: TRBJ1-1; clone size: .; V gene: TRBV6-5
CDR3 DNA: TGTGCCAGCAGTGAAAAAAGTTTCGGTGCCTACAATGAGCAGTACTTC; CDR3 protein: CASSEKSFGAYNEQYF; D gene: .; J gene: TRBJ2-7; clone size: .; V gene: TRBV25-1
CDR3 DNA: TGCGCCAGCAGCTTTGCACAGGGAGGAGACCGAGAGAAGACTGAAGCTTTCTTT; CDR3 protein: CASSFAQGGDREKTEAFF; D gene: .; J gene: TRBJ1-1; clone size: .; V gene: TRBV5-1
CDR3 DNA: TGTGCCAGCAGCCCAGCTCTAGGGACAGGGGATTTCGATGAGCAGTTCTTC; CDR3 protein: CASSPALGTGDFDEQFF; D gene: TRBD1; J gene: TRBJ2-1; clone size: many; V gene: TRBV7-9
CDR3 DNA: TGTGCCAGCAGCCCGCGGGAGGAGCACCTCTACAATGAGCAGTTCTTC; CDR3 protein: CASSPREEHLYNEQFF; D gene: TRBD2; J gene: TRBJ2-1; clone size: .; V gene: TRBV4-2
CDR3 DNA: TGCGCCAGCAGCTCGGGGGGAGCGGGCGTTCAAGAGACCCAGTACTTC; CDR3 protein: CASSSGGAGVQETQYF; D gene: TRBD2; J gene: TRBJ2-5; clone size: few; V gene: TRBV5-1